This TCR beta chain was captured by sequencing in a study of OX40 agonist ivuxolimab in advanced cancers. Notes on the study in general: Clones of CD4+ and CD8+ blood T cells grew by week 6 at doses of 0.1 to 3.0 mg/kg. Mean expanded clone counts were higher in CD8+ than CD4+ T cells.

Points on this clone: Its antigen is not identified.

The method was immunoSEQ multiplex PCR; TCRdb's version includes in-frame clones alone and lacks a portion of them. The repertoire consists of more than 80,000 clones, with approximately 84% occurring once and the leading ten covering approximately 2%. Sequenced material: CD4+ or CD8+ T cells sorted from blood, taken in a trial of the OX40 agonist ivuxolimab. The clonotype originates from an adult with an advanced solid tumor such as melanoma, head and neck, liver or kidney cancer.

CDR3 in DNA: TGTGCCAGCAGTTTACATGTACTAGCGGCCTCCTACGAGCAGTACTTC. Translated: CASSLHVLAASYEQYF. The chain employs TRBV27 and TRBJ2-7; 8 bases line up with TRBD2. Germline V gives CDR1 MNHEY, CDR2 SMNVEV (reference sequence). The CDR3 contains 16 residues. V lost 2 bases and J lost 0; bases outside the gene matches: 6.